This T cell receptor (beta chain) came from a study of OX40 agonist ivuxolimab in advanced cancers. Broadly, across the study: Ivuxolimab was a fully human IgG2 agonistic monoclonal antibody targeting the costimulatory receptor OX40 (CD134). Among the approximately 54 dose-escalation patients, about 20 had hepatocellular carcinoma, approximately 15 melanoma, 9 renal cell carcinoma and 9 head and neck cancer. The point of sequencing TCRbeta in the periphery was to test whether ivuxolimab changed TCR sequence diversity and drove clonal T-cell expansion. In the dose-escalation cohort, around 80% of patients were male, and the mean age was around 65 years with a range of roughly 20 to 79. Partial responses occurred in three dose-escalation patients: two with cutaneous melanoma and one with hepatocellular carcinoma. Patients were allowed to have had prior anti-PD-1, anti-PD-L1 or anti-CTLA-4 therapy, and approximately 40% of the dose-escalation patients had been treated with checkpoint inhibitors. The monotherapy dose-escalation portion (N of about 50 patients) of the phase I ivuxolimab trial is reported in the paper. Intravenous ivuxolimab was administered to patients every 2 weeks at six dose levels: 0.01, 0.1, 0.3, 1.5, 3 and 10 mg/kg.

General conclusions and limits of the study: Which antigens the clonally expanded peripheral T cells were specific for was not determined. At doses from 0.1 to 3.0 mg/kg, clonal expansion was seen in both CD4+ and CD8+ blood T cells between baseline and week 6. Low levels of normalized T-cell clonal expansion were also seen in some patients who did not respond. In partial responders in the 0.1-3.0 mg/kg groups, normalized peripheral clonal expansion was found to be among the lowest, especially among CD8+ T cells. After ivuxolimab, CD8+ T cells had more expanded clones than CD4+ T cells on average.

Genomic DNA was isolated from the sorted cells so that the TCRbeta CDR3 region could be sequenced. The immunoSEQ Assay was used to sequence the TCRbeta CDR3 regions. TCRdb carries this immuneACCESS record with in-frame sequences only. Its versions omit some clonotypes, under half of them owing to an unresolved V gene in the studies checked, with the rest unexplained. The sample table shows tens of thousands of clones, and approximately 93% are seen once. In total, the top ten clones hold roughly 12% of the sample. Compared with germline, V lacks 2 bases and J lacks 4 bases; bases without a gene match: 0. Counted from cysteine to phenylalanine, this CDR3 has 14 amino acids. Here the CDR3 DNA is all that survives: 42 bases in frame from base 1. According to the germline V gene, CDR1 reads MNHNS and CDR2 reads SASEGT. The trial excluded patients who had a history of autoimmune disease or were on systemic immunosuppression. Peripheral blood for TCR sequencing was drawn from every dose cohort at baseline, at cycle 4 day 1 and at cycle 7 day 1. Samples were obtained from an open-label, multicenter, first-in-human phase I dose-escalation trial of ivuxolimab. Adults with locally advanced or metastatic melanoma, renal cell carcinoma, hepatocellular carcinoma or head and neck squamous cell carcinoma were enrolled in the trial. CD4+ and CD8+ T cells were sorted separately from peripheral blood before TCR sequencing.

Turning to this clone: Its binding antigen is unknown. The sample holds no much larger clone one base away, and base qualities are not on file.

The sequencing here drew on CD4+ or CD8+ T cells sorted from blood, taken in a trial of the OX40 agonist ivuxolimab. This receptor was obtained from an adult with an advanced solid tumor such as melanoma, head and neck, liver or kidney cancer. The receptor chain draws on TRBV6-1 and TRBJ2-5, and TRBD2 matches 11 of the central bases. The CDR3 protein sequence reads: CASSELAGGETQYF. Here is the DNA: TGTGCCAGCAGTGAACTAGCGGGAGGAGAGACCCAGTACTTC.